These T cell receptor beta chains were read from a single sample in a study of blood T cell repertoires in COVID-19. Sequencing was performed with immunoSEQ multiplex PCR; in TCRdb, only in-frame clones are kept and a portion is missing. The table shows about 250,000 clones, with roughly 85% occurring only once. Source material: PBMCs or T cells enriched from blood (not recorded which). The receptors were sampled from a woman in her fifties or sixties with acute COVID-19. Each CDR3 is given with its conserved first and last residue. D genes are given only for firm matches. The size field is filled for only some rows; it gives once, few, many or a size class.

clone_size d_call j_call v_call cdr3_nt cdr3_aa
- - TRBJ2-7 TRBV6-1 TGTGCCAGCAGTGACGGGAACGGGGAGCAGTACTTC CASSDGNGEQYF
- TRBD2 TRBJ2-7 TRBV6-5 TGTGCCAGCAGGGCTACTAGCGGGACCTACGAGCAGTACTTC CASRATSGTYEQYF
- - TRBJ2-3 TRBV5-1 TGCGCCAGCAGCTTGAAAGGGGAAGAGGCAATTAAGAGGGGGACAGATACGCAGTATTTT CASSLKGEEAIKRGTDTQYF
- TRBD1 TRBJ1-1 TRBV13 TGTGCCAGCAGCTCTGGACAGGGTCTTTTGGACACTGAAGCTTTCTTT CASSSGQGLLDTEAFF
- - TRBJ2-1 TRBV12-5 TGTGCTAGTGACCGTGTAGGGAGCATATACAATGAGCAGTTCTTC CASDRVGSIYNEQFF
- - TRBJ2-3 TRBV6-5 TGTGCCAGCAGCCGAGCAACCACAGATACGCAGTATTTT CASSRATTDTQYF
- TRBD2 TRBJ2-1 TRBV4-3 TGCGCCAGCAGCCCCCAGGAGCGGGGGTCCCACGATGAGCAGTTCTTC CASSPQERGSHDEQFF
- - TRBJ1-3 TRBV6-5 TGTGCCAGCCATGGAGGGGCTACCTCTGGAAACACCATATATTTT CASHGGATSGNTIYF
- - TRBJ2-7 TRBV19 TGTGCCAGTAGTACAAAAGCGGACGCCAGCTCCTACGAGCAGTACTTC CASSTKADASSYEQYF
- - TRBJ1-2 TRBV6-5 TGTGCCAGCAGTTACCTTGCGGGAGCTAACTATGGCTACACCTTC CASSYLAGANYGYTF
- - TRBJ2-6 TRBV4-3 TGCGCCAGCAGCCAAGTACTGGGCCTCCTTCTCGGGGCCAACGTCCTGACTTTC CASSQVLGLLLGANVLTF
- - TRBJ1-3 TRBV19 TGTGCCAGTAGGGTTAGCTCTGGAAACACCATATATTTT CASRVSSGNTIYF
- - TRBJ2-5 TRBV30 TGTGCCTGGAGCTTCGGATCCGAGGGAAAGACCCAGTACTTC CAWSFGSEGKTQYF
- - TRBJ1-1 TRBV4-1 TGCGCCAGCAGCCTACCTCGGGGGGGGAACACTGAAGCTTTCTTT CASSLPRGGNTEAFF
- - TRBJ1-2 TRBV18 TGTGCCAGCTCCATCCCCGGGAACTATGGCTACACCTTC CASSIPGNYGYTF
- - TRBJ2-3 TRBV5-8 TGTGCCAGCAGCTCCGGACAGCGCACAGATACGCAGTATTTT CASSSGQRTDTQYF
- - TRBJ2-3 TRBV7-8 TGTGCCAGCAGCTTAGACAGCCACACAGATACGCAGTATTTT CASSLDSHTDTQYF
- TRBD2 TRBJ2-1 TRBV7-9 TGTGCCAGCAGCCCCGCTGCGCGGGGGGGGAATGAGCAGTTCTTC CASSPAARGGNEQFF
few TRBD1 TRBJ1-2 TRBV29-1 TGCAGCGTTTCGGGACAGGGTGCCTATGGCTACACCTTC CSVSGQGAYGYTF
few - TRBJ1-2 TRBV6-5 TGTGCCAGCAGACCGTTTTCCCCAGGGGACTATGGCTACACCTTC CASRPFSPGDYGYTF
- - TRBJ1-2 TRBV5-6 TGTGCCAGCAGCTTGTTGGACTTCTATGGCTACATTAGTAATACCTTC CASSLLDFYGYISNTF
once - TRBJ1-4 TRBV3-1/TRBV3-2 TGTGCCAGCAGCCAAGATCTAACCCGGGTCTCAAAACTGTTTTTT CASSQDLTRVSKLFF
- TRBD2 TRBJ2-3 TRBV3-1/TRBV3-2 TGTGCCAGCAGCTTGAGCGGGGGGGATTCAGATACGCAGTATTTT CASSLSGGDSDTQYF
- - TRBJ2-5 TRBV5-1 TGCGCCAGCAGCTTGTTTACTGGGCAGGGGAAAGAGACCCAGTACTTC CASSLFTGQGKETQYF
once TRBD2 TRBJ2-3 TRBV11-1 TGTGCCAGCAGCTTGATAGCGGGGGGCCGGGATACGCAGTATTTT CASSLIAGGRDTQYF
many - TRBJ2-7 TRBV10-3 TGTGCCTGCAGGGGATCGGAAGAGCAGTACTTC CACRGSEEQYF
- TRBD1 TRBJ2-4 TRBV19 TGTGCCAGTAGTTCACGGACAGGGGCCAAAAACATTCAGTACTTC CASSSRTGAKNIQYF
few - TRBJ2-4 TRBV5-4 TGTGCCAGCAGCTCGGGACAAGCTGTGAACATTCAGTACTTC CASSSGQAVNIQYF
- - TRBJ1-4 TRBV2 TGTGCCAGCAGCGCGACAGTTTCAACTAATGAAAAACTGTTTTTT CASSATVSTNEKLFF
- - TRBJ1-2 TRBV3-1/TRBV3-2 TGTGCCAGCAGCCAAGTAACGACAGGAGGCCCAGCTCGGTATGGCTACACCTTC CASSQVTTGGPARYGYTF
- TRBD1 TRBJ1-3 TRBV3-1/TRBV3-2 TGTGCCAGCAGCCTCGGGACAGGGGCTGGAAACACCATATATTTT CASSLGTGAGNTIYF
- TRBD1 TRBJ2-4 TRBV6-1 TGTGCCAGCAGTGATAGGGACAGGCGGTACTTC CASSDRDRRYF
- TRBD1 TRBJ1-5 TRBV27 TGTGCCAGCAGTTTCAGGGGGCCCTATAGCAATCAGCCCCAGCATTTT CASSFRGPYSNQPQHF
- - TRBJ1-5 TRBV27 TGTGCCAGCAAAAGCGCGGGTCAGCCCCAGCATTTT CASKSAGQPQHF
- - TRBJ1-1 TRBV21-1 TGTGCCAGCCCCGGGACAGGGCACACTGAAGCTTTCTTT CASPGTGHTEAFF
- - TRBJ2-1 TRBV19 TGTGCCAGTAGTGTACGTACTTACAATGAGCAGTTCTTC CASSVRTYNEQFF
once TRBD1 TRBJ1-6 TRBV14 TGTGCCAGCAGCCAGACAGGGGGCTATTCACCCCTCCACTTT CASSQTGGYSPLHF
- - TRBJ1-1 TRBV5-1 TGCGCCAGCAGCTTGGACAGGGACCCGGGGAACACTGAAGCTTTCTTT CASSLDRDPGNTEAFF
- - TRBJ1-1 TRBV6-5 TGTGCCAGCAGCCCCGACAGGAGACTGAACACTGAAGCTTTCTTT CASSPDRRLNTEAFF
- TRBD1 TRBJ1-1 TRBV5-1 TGCGCCAGCAGCTCGTTGACAGGGGGGGAAGCTTTCTTT CASSSLTGGEAFF
few - TRBJ1-1 TRBV29-1 TGCAGCGTTGATATCGGGGGGCAGGTTAACACTGAAGCTTTCTTT CSVDIGGQVNTEAFF
- - TRBJ2-3 TRBV19 TGTGCCAGTAGTACCCAGTTTACAGATACGCAGTATTTT CASSTQFTDTQYF
- TRBD2 TRBJ2-2 TRBV11-3 TGTGCCAGCAGTGACGGGGGGGCCAGGACCGGGGAGCTGTTTTTT CASSDGGARTGELFF
- - TRBJ2-6 TRBV25-1 TGTGCCAGCAGTGAATACAGTGCCTCTTTCTCTGGGGCCAACGTCCTGACTTTC CASSEYSASFSGANVLTF